The text below deals with one TCR beta chain. The antigen remains unidentified. Time point reported: pretreatment peripheral blood. The cohort comprised individuals with locally advanced or metastatic urothelial carcinoma. These data come from a study of PD-L1 blockade in urothelial cancer. At the level of the study: Patients had received 0 to 3 prior chemotherapy regimens. Blood analysis occurred 3 weeks (second dose) and 6 weeks after treatment start.

Produced via immunoSEQ multiplex PCR; TCRdb's table is partial and in-frame only. Of some 100,000 clones listed, roughly 90% were seen once; the top ten hold roughly 0.97%. The germline gives CDR1 SGHVS, CDR2 FQNEAQ. There are 15 residues in the CDR3. The V segment lost 7 bases and the J segment 0 bases; nucleotides outside the gene matches: 3. Study results and limitations: Stronger expansion of tumor-associated clones in blood at 3 weeks distinguished durable-benefit patients.

This chain uses TRBV7-8 with TRBJ1-5; 10 bases line up with TRBD1. The material was PBMCs, obtained around atezolizumab (anti-PD-L1) treatment. This TCR derives from a woman aged 80 or older with urothelial cancer. CDR3 DNA: TGTGCCAGCACCCGACAGGGGGCTAGCAATCAGCCCCAGCATTTT. The encoded protein is CASTRQGASNQPQHF.